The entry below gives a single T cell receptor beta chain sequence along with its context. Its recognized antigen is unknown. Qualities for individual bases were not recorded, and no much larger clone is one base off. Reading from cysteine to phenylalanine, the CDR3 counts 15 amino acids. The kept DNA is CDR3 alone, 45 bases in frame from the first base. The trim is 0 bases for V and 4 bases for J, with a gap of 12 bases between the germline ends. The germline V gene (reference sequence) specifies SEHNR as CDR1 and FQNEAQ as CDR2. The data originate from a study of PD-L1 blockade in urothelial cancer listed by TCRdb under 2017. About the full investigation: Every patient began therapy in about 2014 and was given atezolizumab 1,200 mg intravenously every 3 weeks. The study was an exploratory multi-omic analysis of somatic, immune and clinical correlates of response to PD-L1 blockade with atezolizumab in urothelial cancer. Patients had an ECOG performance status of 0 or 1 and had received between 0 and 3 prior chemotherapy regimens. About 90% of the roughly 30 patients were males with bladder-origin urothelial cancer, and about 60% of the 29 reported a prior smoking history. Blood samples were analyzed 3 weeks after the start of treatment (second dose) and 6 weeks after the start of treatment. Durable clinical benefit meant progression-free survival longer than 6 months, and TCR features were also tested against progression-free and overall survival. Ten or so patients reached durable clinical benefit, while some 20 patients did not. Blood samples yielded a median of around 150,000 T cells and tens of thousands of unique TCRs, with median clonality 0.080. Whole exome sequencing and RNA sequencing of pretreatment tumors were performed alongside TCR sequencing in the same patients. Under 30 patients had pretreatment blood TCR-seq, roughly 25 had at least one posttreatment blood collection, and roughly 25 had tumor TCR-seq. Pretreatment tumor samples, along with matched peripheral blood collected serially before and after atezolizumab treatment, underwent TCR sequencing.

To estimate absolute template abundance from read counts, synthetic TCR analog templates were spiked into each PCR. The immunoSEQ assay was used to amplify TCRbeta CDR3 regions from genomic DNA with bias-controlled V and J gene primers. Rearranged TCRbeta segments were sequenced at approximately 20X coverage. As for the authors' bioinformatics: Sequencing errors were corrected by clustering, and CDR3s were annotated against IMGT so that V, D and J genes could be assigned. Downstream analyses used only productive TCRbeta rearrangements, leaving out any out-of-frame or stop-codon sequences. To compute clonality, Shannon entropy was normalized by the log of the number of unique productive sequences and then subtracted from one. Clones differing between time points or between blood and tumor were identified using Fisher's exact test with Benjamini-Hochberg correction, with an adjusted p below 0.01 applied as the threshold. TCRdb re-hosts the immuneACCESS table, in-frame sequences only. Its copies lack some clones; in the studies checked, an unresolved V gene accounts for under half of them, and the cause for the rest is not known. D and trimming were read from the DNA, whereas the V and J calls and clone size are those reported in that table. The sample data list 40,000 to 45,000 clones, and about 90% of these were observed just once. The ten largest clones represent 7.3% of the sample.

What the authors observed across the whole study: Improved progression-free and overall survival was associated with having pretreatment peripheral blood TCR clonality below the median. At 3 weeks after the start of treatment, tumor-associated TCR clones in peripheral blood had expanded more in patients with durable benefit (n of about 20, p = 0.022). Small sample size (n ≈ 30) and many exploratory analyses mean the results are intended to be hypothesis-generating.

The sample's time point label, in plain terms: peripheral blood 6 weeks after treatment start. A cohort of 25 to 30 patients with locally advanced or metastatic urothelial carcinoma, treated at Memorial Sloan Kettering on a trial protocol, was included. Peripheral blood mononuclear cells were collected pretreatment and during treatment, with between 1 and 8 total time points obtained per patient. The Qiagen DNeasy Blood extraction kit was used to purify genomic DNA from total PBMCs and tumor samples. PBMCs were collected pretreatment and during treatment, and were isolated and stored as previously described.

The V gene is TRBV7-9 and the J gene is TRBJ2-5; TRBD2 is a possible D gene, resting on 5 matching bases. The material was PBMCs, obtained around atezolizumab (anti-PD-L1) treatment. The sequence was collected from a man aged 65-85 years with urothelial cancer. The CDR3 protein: CASSLALATRETQYF. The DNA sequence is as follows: TGTGCCAGCAGCTTAGCTCTAGCTACGCGAGAGACCCAGTACTTC.